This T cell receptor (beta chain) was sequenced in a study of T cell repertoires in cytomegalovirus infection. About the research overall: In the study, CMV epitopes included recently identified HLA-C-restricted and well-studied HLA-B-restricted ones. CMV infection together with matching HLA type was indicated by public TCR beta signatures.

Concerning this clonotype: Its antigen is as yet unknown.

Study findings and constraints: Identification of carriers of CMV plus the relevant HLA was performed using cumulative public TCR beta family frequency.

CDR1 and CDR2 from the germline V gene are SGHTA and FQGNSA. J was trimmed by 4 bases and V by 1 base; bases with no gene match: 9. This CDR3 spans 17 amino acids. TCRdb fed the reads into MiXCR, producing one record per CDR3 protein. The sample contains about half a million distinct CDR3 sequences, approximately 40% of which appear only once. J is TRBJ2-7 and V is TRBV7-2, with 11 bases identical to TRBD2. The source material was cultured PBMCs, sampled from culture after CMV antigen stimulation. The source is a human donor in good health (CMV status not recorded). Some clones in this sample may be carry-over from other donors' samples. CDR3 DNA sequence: TGTGCCAGCAGCTTAGTACCCGGGACTAGCGGAGGTTACGAGCAGTACTTC. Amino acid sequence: CASSLVPGTSGGYEQYF.